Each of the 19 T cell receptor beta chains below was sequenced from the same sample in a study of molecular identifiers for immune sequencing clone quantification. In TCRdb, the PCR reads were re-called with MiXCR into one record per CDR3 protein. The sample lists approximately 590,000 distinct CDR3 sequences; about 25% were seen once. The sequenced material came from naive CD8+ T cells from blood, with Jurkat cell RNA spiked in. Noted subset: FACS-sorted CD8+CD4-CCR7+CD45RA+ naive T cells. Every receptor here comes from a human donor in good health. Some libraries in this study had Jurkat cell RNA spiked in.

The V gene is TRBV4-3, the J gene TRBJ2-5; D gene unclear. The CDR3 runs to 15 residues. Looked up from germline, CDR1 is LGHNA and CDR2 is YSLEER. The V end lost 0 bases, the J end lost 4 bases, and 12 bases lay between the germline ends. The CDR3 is CASSQDRQDGETQYF. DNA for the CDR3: TGCGCCAGCAGCCAAGATAGGCAGGACGGAGAGACCCAGTACTTC.

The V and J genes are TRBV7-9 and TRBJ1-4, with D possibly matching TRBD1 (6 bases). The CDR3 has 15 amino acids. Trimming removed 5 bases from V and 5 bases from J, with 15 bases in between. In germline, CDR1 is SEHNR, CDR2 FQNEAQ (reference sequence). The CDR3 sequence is CASSVSRGVNEKLFF. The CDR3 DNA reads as TGTGCCAGCAGCGTCAGCAGGGGAGTGAATGAAAAACTGTTTTTT.

The CDR3 DNA reads TGTGCCAGCAGCCCAATGGAGGGTTACAATGAGCAGTTCTTC. It encodes CASSPMEGYNEQFF. This rearrangement joins TRBV7-6 to TRBJ2-1; possibly TRBD2 for D (6 bases). Germline V gene lookup returns CDR1 SGHVS and CDR2 FNYEAQ. CDR3 length: 14 amino acids. The V gene lost 5 bases and the J gene lost 4 bases, with 12 bases spanning the gap.

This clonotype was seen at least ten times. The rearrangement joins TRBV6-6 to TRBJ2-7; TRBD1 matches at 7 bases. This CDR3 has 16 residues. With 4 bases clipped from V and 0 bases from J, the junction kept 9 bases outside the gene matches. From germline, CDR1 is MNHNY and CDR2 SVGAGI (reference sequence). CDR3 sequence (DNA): TGTGCCAGCAGTTCGGTGATCCGGGACAGCTCCTACGAGCAGTACTTC. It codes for CASSSVIRDSSYEQYF.

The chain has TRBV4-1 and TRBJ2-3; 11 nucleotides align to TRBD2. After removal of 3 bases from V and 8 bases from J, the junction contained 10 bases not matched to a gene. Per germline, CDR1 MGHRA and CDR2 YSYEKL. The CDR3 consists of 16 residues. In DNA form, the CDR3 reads TGCGCCAGCAGCCAGAGACTAGCGGGATTGGCAGCTACGCAGTATTTT. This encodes CASSQRLAGLAATQYF.

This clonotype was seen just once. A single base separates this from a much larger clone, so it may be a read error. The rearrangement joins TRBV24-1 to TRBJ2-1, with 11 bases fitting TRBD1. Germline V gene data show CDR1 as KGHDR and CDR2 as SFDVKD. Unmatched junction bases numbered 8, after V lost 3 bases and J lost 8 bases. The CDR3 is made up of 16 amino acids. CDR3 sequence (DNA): TGTGCCACCAGTGATCCGGACAGGGGGCGCTTAGATGAGCAGTTCTTC. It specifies CATSDPDRGRLDEQFF.

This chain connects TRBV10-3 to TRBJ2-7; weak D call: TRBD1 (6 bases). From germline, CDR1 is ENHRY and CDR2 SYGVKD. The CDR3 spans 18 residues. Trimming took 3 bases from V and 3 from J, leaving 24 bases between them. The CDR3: CAISDGQSSSPSFYEQYF. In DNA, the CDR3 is TGTGCCATCAGTGACGGACAGTCGTCATCCCCGTCGTTCTACGAGCAGTACTTC.

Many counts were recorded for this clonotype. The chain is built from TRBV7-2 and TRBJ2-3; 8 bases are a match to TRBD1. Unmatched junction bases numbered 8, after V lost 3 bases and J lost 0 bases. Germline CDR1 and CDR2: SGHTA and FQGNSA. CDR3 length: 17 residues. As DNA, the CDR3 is TGTGCCAGCAGCTTCCAGGGGGCGCGGAGAAGCACAGATACGCAGTATTTT. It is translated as CASSFQGARRSTDTQYF.

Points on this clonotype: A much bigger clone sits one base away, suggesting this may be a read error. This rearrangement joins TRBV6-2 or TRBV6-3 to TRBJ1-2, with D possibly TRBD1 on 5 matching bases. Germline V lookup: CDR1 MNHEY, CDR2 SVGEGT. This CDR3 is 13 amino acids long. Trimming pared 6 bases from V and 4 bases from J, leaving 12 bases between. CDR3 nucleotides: TGTGCCAGCAGAATCGACAGACGCTATGGCTACACCTTC. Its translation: CASRIDRRYGYTF.

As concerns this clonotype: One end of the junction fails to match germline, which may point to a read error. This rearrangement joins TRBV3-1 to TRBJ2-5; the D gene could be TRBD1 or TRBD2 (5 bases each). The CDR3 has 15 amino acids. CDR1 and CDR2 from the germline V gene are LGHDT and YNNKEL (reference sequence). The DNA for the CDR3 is TGTGCCAGCAGCCAAGATTCGGGGCCCCAAGAGCCCCAGTACTTC. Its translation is CASSQDSGPQEPQYF.

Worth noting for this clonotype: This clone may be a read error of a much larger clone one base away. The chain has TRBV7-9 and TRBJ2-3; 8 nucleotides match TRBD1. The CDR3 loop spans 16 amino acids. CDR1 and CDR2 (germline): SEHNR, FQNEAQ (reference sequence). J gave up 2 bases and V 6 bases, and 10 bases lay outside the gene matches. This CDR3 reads CASRPRQGSDTDTQYF. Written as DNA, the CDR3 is TGTGCCAGCAGACCACGACAGGGGTCGGACACAGATACGCAGTATTTT.

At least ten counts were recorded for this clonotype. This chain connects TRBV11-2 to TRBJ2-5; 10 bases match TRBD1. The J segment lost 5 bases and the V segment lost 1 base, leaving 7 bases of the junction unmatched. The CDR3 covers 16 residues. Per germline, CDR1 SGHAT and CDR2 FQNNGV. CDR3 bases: TGTGCCAGCAGCTTAGCTGGGACAGGGGCGTACGAGACCCAGTACTTC. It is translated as CASSLAGTGAYETQYF.

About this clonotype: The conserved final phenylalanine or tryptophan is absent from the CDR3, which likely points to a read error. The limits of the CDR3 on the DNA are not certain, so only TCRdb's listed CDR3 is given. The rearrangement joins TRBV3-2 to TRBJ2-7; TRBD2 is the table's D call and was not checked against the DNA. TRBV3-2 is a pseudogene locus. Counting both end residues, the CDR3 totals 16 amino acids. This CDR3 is CASSQNSAGPPYEQYS.

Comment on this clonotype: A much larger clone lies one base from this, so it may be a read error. The CDR3 sequence is CSARPGTGTLYERYF. The CDR3, as DNA: TGCAGTGCTAGGCCCGGGACAGGGACCCTGTACGAGCGGTACTTC. This chain connects TRBV20-1 to TRBJ2-7; 9 bases match TRBD1. There are 15 residues in the CDR3. CDR1 and CDR2 (germline): DFQATT, SNEGSKA (reference sequence).

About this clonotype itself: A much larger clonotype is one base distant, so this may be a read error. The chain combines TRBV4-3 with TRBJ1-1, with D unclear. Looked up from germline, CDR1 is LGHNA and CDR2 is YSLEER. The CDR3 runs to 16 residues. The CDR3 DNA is TGCGCCAGCAGCCAAGATCGGAGACGGACGCTTCCTGAAGCTCTCTTT. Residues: CASSQDRRRTLPEALF.

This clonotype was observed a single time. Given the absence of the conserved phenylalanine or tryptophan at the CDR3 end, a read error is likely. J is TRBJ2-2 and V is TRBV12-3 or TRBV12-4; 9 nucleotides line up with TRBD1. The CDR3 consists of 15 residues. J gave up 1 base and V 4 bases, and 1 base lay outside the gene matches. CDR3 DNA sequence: TGTGCCAGCAGTTCGGGACAGGGGAACACCGGGGAGCTGTTTCTT. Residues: CASSSGQGNTGELFL.

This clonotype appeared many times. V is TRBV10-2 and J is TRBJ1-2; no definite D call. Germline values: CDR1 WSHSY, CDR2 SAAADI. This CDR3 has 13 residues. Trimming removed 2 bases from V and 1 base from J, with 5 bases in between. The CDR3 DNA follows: TGCGCCAGCAGTGAGGCGGATAACTATGGCTACACCTTC. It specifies CASSEADNYGYTF.

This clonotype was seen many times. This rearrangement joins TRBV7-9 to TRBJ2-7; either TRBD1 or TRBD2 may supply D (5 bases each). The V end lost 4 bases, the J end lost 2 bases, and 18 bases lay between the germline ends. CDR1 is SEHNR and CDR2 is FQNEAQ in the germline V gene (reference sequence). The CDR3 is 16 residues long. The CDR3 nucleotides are TGTGCCAGCAGCTCTAACCGGGACCGCCAAGCCTACGAGCAGTACTTC. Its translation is CASSSNRDRQAYEQYF.

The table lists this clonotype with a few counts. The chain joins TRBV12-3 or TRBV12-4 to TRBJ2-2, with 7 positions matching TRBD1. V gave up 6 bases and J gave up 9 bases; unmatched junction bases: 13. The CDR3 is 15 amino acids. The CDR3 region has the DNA TGTGCCAGCAGCCCAGACAGGGCACTCAACCGGGAGCTGTTTTTT. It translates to CASSPDRALNRELFF.